These 14 T cell receptor beta chains were all obtained from the same sample, sequenced in a study of human T cells and chemical hapten exposure (dated by TCRdb to about 2021). Receptor libraries were prepared by RACE. These reads were obtained on a NextSeq 500. Starting from the raw public reads, TCRdb applied fastp trimming at Q25, assembled clones with MiXCR and retained in-frame beta chains. Each entry is one CDR3 protein sequence, shown with its most common DNA and genes. This sample gives 270,000 or so distinct CDR3 sequences in total; over 7.5% of them show up just once. The top ten constitute 1.2% of the sample. The sample's time point label is to be understood as: pre-sensitization, week 0. Interpreted using the paper, the treatment or condition label stands for: therapeutic diphenylcyclopropenone sensitization with weekly scalp DPC. The sample consisted of whole blood, taken in connection with sensitization to the hapten diphenylcyclopropenone (DPC). All receptors come from a man aged 18 to 29 with alopecia areata. Some clones in this sample may be carry-over from other donors' samples.

This clonotype came up a few times. The chain recombines TRBV7-9 with TRBJ1-2, with TRBD1 matching over 8 bases. The germline gives CDR1 SEHNR, CDR2 FQNEAQ (reference sequence). The length of the CDR3 is 16 residues. The V segment lost 10 bases and the J segment 2 bases; nucleotides outside the gene matches: 15. DNA of the CDR3: TGTGCCATCACGCTAGGCCGGACAGGGTTAAACTATGGCTACACCTTC. Its translation: CAITLGRTGLNYGYTF.

This clonotype showed up many times. The chain carries TRBV6-5 and TRBJ2-7; 8 nucleotides match TRBD1. CDR1 and CDR2 from the germline V gene are MNHEY and SVGAGI. CDR3 length equals 15 residues. V lost 4 bases, J lost 2 bases, and 7 bases stayed unmatched. Here the CDR3 reads CASSSRDRSAYEQYF. Written as DNA, the CDR3 is TGTGCCAGCAGTTCTCGGGACAGGTCTGCCTACGAGCAGTACTTC.

In its sample, this clonotype was seen a few times. V gene TRBV5-1 combines with J gene TRBJ1-3, with 9 bases fitting TRBD1. The CDR3 runs to 17 residues. With V trimmed by 4 bases and J by 0 bases, 8 bases remained unmatched. Per the germline V gene, CDR1 is SGHRS and CDR2 is YFSETQ. This CDR3 is CASSSGQGIISGNTIYF. The CDR3 DNA sequence: TGCGCCAGCAGCAGTGGACAGGGGATAATCTCTGGAAACACCATATATTTT. The complete variable domain, with remaining parts taken from reference TRBV5-1 and TRBJ1-3, reads KAGVTQTPRYLIKTRGQQVTLSCSPISGHRSVSWYQQTPGQGLQFLFEYFSETQRNKGNFPGRFSGRQFSNSRSEMNVSTLELGDSALYLCASSSGQGIISGNTIYFGEGSWLTVV.

In this sample, this clonotype turned up many times. The chain has TRBV4-3 and TRBJ2-1; 11 bases map to TRBD2. Germline CDR1 reads LGHNA; CDR2 reads YSLEER. This CDR3 comprises 15 residues. V dropped 4 bases and J dropped 8; count of bases not matched to a gene: 7. This CDR3 is CASSLGTSGGYEQFF. In DNA, the CDR3 is TGCGCCAGCAGCCTGGGGACTAGCGGAGGGTATGAGCAGTTCTTC.

At least ten counts were recorded for this clonotype. The V call is TRBV29-1, the J call TRBJ2-2; 7 bases agree with TRBD1. The V and J ends lost 4 bases and 6 bases, in that order; junction bases with no gene match: 8. The CDR3 contains 14 residues. Germline loops: CDR1 SQVTM, CDR2 ANQGSEA. CDR3 bases: TGCAGCGTTGCGAGCCGGGACAGCCCCGGGGAGCTGTTTTTT. Residues: CSVASRDSPGELFF.

This chain uses TRBV9 with TRBJ1-2; 8 nucleotides align to TRBD1. The CDR3 sequence is 14 residues long. Germline lookup yields CDR1 SGDLS and CDR2 YYNGEE. V dropped 3 bases and J dropped 3; count of bases not matched to a gene: 4. The CDR3 loop reads CASSAGGADYGYTF. Written as DNA, the CDR3 is TGTGCCAGCAGCGCAGGGGGCGCTGACTATGGCTACACCTTC.

This chain connects TRBV2 to TRBJ1-1, with 7 nucleotides matching TRBD1. V lost 5 bases and J lost 5; bases outside the gene matches: 8. The CDR3 runs 14 residues. From germline, CDR1 is SNHLY and CDR2 FYNNEI. The CDR3 nucleotides are TGTGCCAGCAGTCCCGACAGGGCAGGGACTGAAGCTTTCTTT. This sequence encodes CASSPDRAGTEAFF.

The CDR3 loop reads CASSSPRVPQHF. In DNA form, the CDR3 reads TGTGCCAGCAGTTCACCCAGGGTGCCCCAGCATTTT. V gene TRBV28 combines with J gene TRBJ1-5; perhaps TRBD1 as D (5 bases). Germline V gene data show CDR1 as MDHEN and CDR2 as SYDVKM. The CDR3 totals 12 residues. Trimming took off 4 bases at V and 9 bases at J, with 10 bases between the two ends.

This clonotype was seen ten or more times. The V and J genes are TRBV7-2 and TRBJ2-1, with D possibly matching TRBD1 (6 bases). Germline-derived CDR1 and CDR2 are SGHTA and FQGNSA. The ends were cut back, 4 bases at V and 9 bases at J, with 13 bases in the middle. CDR3 length: 13 residues. In DNA form, the CDR3 reads TGTGCCAGCAGCTCCCACAGGGAAACTGAGCAGTTCTTC. This codes for CASSSHRETEQFF.

This clonotype occurred a few times. V gene TRBV2 combines with J gene TRBJ2-1, with D possibly TRBD1 on 5 matching bases. Germline CDR1 and CDR2: SNHLY and FYNNEI. Trimming removed 8 bases from V and 5 bases from J, with 19 bases in between. The CDR3 covers 15 residues. The CDR3 spells CASLVGKGPNNEQFF. The CDR3 region has the DNA TGTGCCAGCTTAGTGGGGAAGGGGCCAAACAATGAGCAGTTCTTC.

J is TRBJ2-3 and V is TRBV7-2; D unclear. CDR1 SGHTA and CDR2 FQGNSA come from the germline V gene. This CDR3 region has 15 residues. V was trimmed by 1 base and J by 1 base, leaving 9 bases between them. The chain's CDR3 is CASSLVSSGTDTQYF. CDR3 sequence (DNA): TGTGCCAGCAGCTTAGTATCGTCAGGCACAGATACGCAGTATTTT.

This clonotype was recorded a few times. The genes are TRBV6-1 and TRBJ1-5, with a possible D match to TRBD1 (5 bases). The CDR3 runs to 15 residues. The germline CDR1 and CDR2 sequences are MNHNS and SASEGT. With 0 bases removed from V and 5 bases from J, the gap between germline ends came to 11 bases. The CDR3 is CASSEAGTGHQPQHF. CDR3 nucleotide sequence: TGTGCCAGCAGTGAAGCGGGGACCGGGCATCAGCCCCAGCATTTT.

The rearrangement uses TRBV6-5 and TRBJ1-2; 7 nucleotides line up with TRBD1. The J segment lost 1 base and the V segment lost 6 bases, leaving 11 bases of the junction unmatched. Germline CDR1 MNHEY, CDR2 SVGAGI. The CDR3 extends over 16 amino acids. The CDR3 region is CASSETGPPFNYGYTF. As DNA, the CDR3 is TGTGCCAGCAGCGAGACAGGGCCTCCTTTTAACTATGGCTACACCTTC.

As concerns this clonotype: This may come from a read error, since a much larger clone is one base off. This sequence joins TRBV7-3 and TRBJ1-1; D is unresolved. Germline loops: CDR1 SGHTA, CDR2 FQGTGA. Between the trimmed V and J ends, which lost 5 bases and 12 bases, there was a span of 19 bases. This CDR3 is 13 amino acids long. The DNA of the CDR3 is TGTGCCAGCAGCCTCCCATCGAAGGGTGTCACTTTCTTT. It translates to CASSLPSKGVTFF.